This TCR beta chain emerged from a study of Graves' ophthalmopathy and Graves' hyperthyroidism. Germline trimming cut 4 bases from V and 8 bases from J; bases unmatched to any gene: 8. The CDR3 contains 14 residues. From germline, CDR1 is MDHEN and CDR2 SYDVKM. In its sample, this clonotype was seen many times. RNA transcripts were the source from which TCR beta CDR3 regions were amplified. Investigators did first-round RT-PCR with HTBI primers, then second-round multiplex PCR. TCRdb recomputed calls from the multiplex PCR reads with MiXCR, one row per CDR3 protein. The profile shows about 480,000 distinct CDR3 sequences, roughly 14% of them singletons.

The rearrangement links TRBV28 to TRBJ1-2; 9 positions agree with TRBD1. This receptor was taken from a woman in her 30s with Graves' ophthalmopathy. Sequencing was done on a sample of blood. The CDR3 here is CASSSNDRGSGYTF. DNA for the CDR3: TGTGCCAGCAGTTCTAATGACAGGGGGAGCGGCTACACCTTC.